This record covers a single T cell receptor (beta chain). This CDR3 comprises 13 residues. V lost 3 bases, J lost 5 bases, and 7 bases lay in between. Germline CDR1 and CDR2: LNHDA and SQIVND (reference sequence). The record originates from a study of T cells after somatic rescue of genetic block. Here immunoSEQ multiplex PCR was the method, and the copy in TCRdb shows in-frame clones only, minus some. The sample consists of tens of thousands of clones, about 92% of them appearing once. The chain joins TRBV19 to TRBJ2-2; perhaps TRBD2 as D (6 bases). Sequencing was done on a sample of peripheral blood mononuclear cells (PBMCs). The TCR originated in a middle-aged man. CDR3 sequence (DNA): TGTGCCAGTAGTATGGCGGGGACCGGGGAGCTGTTTTTT. The encoded protein is CASSMAGTGELFF.